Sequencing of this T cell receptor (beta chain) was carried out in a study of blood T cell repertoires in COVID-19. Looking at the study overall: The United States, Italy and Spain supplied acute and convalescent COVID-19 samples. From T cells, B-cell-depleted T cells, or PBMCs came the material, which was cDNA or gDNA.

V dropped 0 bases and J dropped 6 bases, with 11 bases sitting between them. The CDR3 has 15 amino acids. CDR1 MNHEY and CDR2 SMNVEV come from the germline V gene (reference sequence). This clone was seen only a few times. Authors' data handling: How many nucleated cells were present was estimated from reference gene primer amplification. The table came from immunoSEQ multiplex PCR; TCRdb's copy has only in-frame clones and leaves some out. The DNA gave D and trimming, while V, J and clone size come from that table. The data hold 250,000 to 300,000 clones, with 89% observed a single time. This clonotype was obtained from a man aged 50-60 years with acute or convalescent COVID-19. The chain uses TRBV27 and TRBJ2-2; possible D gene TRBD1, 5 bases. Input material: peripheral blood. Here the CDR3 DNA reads TGTGCCAGCAGTTTATCGGAAGGGGTAGCCGGGGAGCTGTTTTTT. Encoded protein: CASSLSEGVAGELFF.